The 14 T cell receptor beta chains reported below all come from one sample, sequenced in a study of CD8 T cells in ankylosing spondylitis. TCRdb re-called the 5' RACE reads through MiXCR, storing one row per CDR3 protein. The data contain under 300,000 distinct CDR3 sequences, 15% to 20% of them seen just once; the ten biggest clones take up approximately 33%. Sequencing input: blood, either unsorted or a sorted T cell fraction (not recorded which). Receptors were obtained from a male donor with ankylosing spondylitis or in good health (not recorded which).

V is TRBV4-1 and J is TRBJ2-1; 9 positions match TRBD1. The CDR3 loop spans 15 amino acids. Germline lookup yields CDR1 MGHRA and CDR2 YSYEKL. V trimming: 1 base; J trimming: 5 bases; junction bases outside the gene matches: 3. The CDR3 DNA reads TGCGCCAGCAGCCAAGGACAGGGGGTCAACAATGAGCAGTTCTTC. Translating it yields CASSQGQGVNNEQFF.

This rearrangement joins TRBV12-3 or TRBV12-4 to TRBJ2-7; 8 positions match TRBD2. This CDR3 contains 17 residues. Trimming took 2 bases from V and 6 from J; bases not matched to a gene: 15. The CDR3 DNA sequence: TGTGCCAGCAGTTTATTTGTCCTAGCGGGTGGGTCGGCCGAGCAGTACTTC. Its protein is CASSLFVLAGGSAEQYF.

This clonotype was observed at least ten times. The chain uses TRBV20-1 and TRBJ2-7; D perhaps matches TRBD1 (6 bases). The length of the CDR3 is 14 residues. Germline-derived CDR1 and CDR2 are DFQATT and SNEGSKA (reference sequence). The V end lost 0 bases, the J end lost 2 bases, and 11 bases lay between the germline ends. CDR3 residues: CSAREEWGPYEQYF. DNA of the CDR3: TGCAGTGCTAGAGAGGAGTGGGGGCCCTACGAGCAGTACTTC.

The chain combines TRBV6-2 or TRBV6-3 with TRBJ2-2; 11 nucleotides line up with TRBD2. The ends lost 5 bases at V and 0 bases at J; junction bases unmatched: 5. CDR1 is MNHEY, CDR2 SVGEGT, per germline. The CDR3 contains 17 residues. CDR3 coding DNA: TGTGCCAGCAGTAAACTAGCGGGAGTCCCGAACACCGGGGAGCTGTTTTTT. Translation: CASSKLAGVPNTGELFF.

The genes are TRBV3-1 and TRBJ2-2; 9 bases fit TRBD2. This CDR3 is built from 18 residues. With V trimmed by 3 bases and J by 0 bases, 8 bases remained unmatched. Germline V lookup: CDR1 LGHDT, CDR2 YNNKEL (reference sequence). CDR3 sequence (DNA): TGTGCCAGCAGCCATAGCGGGAGCACTTCCGCGAACACCGGGGAGCTGTTTTTT. Its protein product is CASSHSGSTSANTGELFF.

V and J are TRBV20-1 and TRBJ2-1, with D possibly matching TRBD1 (6 bases). The ends were cut back, 3 bases at V and 7 bases at J, with 19 bases in the middle. This CDR3 contains 15 residues. The germline V gene has CDR1 DFQATT and CDR2 SNEGSKA (reference sequence). CDR3 region: CSARARGPRENEQFF. In DNA form, the CDR3 reads TGCAGTGCTAGGGCCAGGGGACCCCGAGAGAATGAGCAGTTCTTC.

The rearrangement joins TRBV20-1 to TRBJ2-2; D unresolved. In germline, CDR1 is DFQATT, CDR2 SNEGSKA (reference sequence). The CDR3 contains 13 residues. V lost 0 bases and J lost 1, with 3 bases in between. The CDR3 sequence: CSARDMNTGELFF. For the CDR3, the DNA is TGCAGTGCTAGAGATATGAACACCGGGGAGCTGTTTTTT.

V gene TRBV29-1 combines with J gene TRBJ2-1; the D gene is possibly TRBD2 (5 bases). Trimming stripped 4 bases from V and 5 bases from J, with 9 bases between. The CDR3 is 12 amino acids. CDR1 and CDR2 from the germline V gene are SQVTM and ANQGSEA. The CDR3, as DNA: TGCAGCGTTGTGAGGGATGACAATGAGCAGTTCTTC. This encodes CSVVRDDNEQFF.

V gene TRBV5-5 combines with J gene TRBJ2-7; the D is unclear. Between the trimmed V and J ends, which lost 4 bases and 2 bases, there was a span of 10 bases. This CDR3 region has 13 residues. Per the germline V gene, CDR1 is SGHKS and CDR2 is YYEKEE (reference sequence). CDR3 coding DNA: TGTGCCAGCAGCCCCTCAGGCACCTACGAGCAGTACTTC. This gives the protein CASSPSGTYEQYF.

The table lists this clonotype with many counts. The chain links TRBV20-1 to TRBJ2-7; 10 bases match TRBD2. There are 15 residues in the CDR3. Germline V gives CDR1 DFQATT, CDR2 SNEGSKA (reference sequence). The V and J ends lost 5 bases and 6 bases, in that order; junction bases with no gene match: 13. The CDR3, as DNA: TGCAGTGCTGACAACTCAGGGACTAGCGACCTCGAGCAGTACTTC. Its protein product is CSADNSGTSDLEQYF.

Worth noting for this clonotype: This could be a read error, since a much larger clone is one nucleotide away. J is TRBJ2-1 and V is TRBV7-8, with D hard to call. From germline, CDR1 is SGHVS and CDR2 FQNEAQ. This CDR3 region has 13 residues. The CDR3 loop is CASSLAPYNEQIF. Written as DNA, the CDR3 is TGTGCCAGCAGCTTAGCGCCCTACAATGAGCAGATCTTC. Complete variable domain (other parts from reference TRBV7-8 and TRBJ2-1): GAGVSQSPRYKVAKRGQDVALRCDPISGHVSLFWYQQALGQGPEFLTYFQNEAQLDKSGLPSDRFFAERPEGSVSTLKIQRTQQEDSAVYLCASSLAPYNEQIFGPGTRLTVL.

The chain is built from TRBV27 and TRBJ2-1; D uncertain. Trimming pared 5 bases from V and 0 bases from J, leaving 17 bases between. There are 17 residues in the CDR3. Per germline, CDR1 MNHEY and CDR2 SMNVEV (reference sequence). The CDR3 coding sequence is TGTGCCAGCAGTACAGATAGGACCCAGAGCTCCTACAATGAGCAGTTCTTC. Translated: CASSTDRTQSSYNEQFF.

V is TRBV9 and J is TRBJ2-3; no clear D gene. Germline V lookup: CDR1 SGDLS, CDR2 YYNGEE. Trimming removed 0 bases at V and 4 bases at J, with 3 bases between. The CDR3 has 12 residues. CDR3 in DNA: TGTGCCAGCAGCGTAGACTCAGATACGCAGTATTTT. Protein sequence: CASSVDSDTQYF.

This clonotype was counted between two and nine times. The chain recombines TRBV29-1 with TRBJ2-1; the match to TRBD2 covers 7 bases. Trimming removed 7 bases from V and 0 bases from J; junction bases left unmatched: 9. CDR1 SQVTM and CDR2 ANQGSEA come from the germline V gene. The CDR3 sequence is 15 residues long. CDR3 in amino acids: CSGSGGISSYNEQFF. The CDR3 DNA reads as TGCAGCGGGTCCGGGGGGATAAGCTCCTACAATGAGCAGTTCTTC.